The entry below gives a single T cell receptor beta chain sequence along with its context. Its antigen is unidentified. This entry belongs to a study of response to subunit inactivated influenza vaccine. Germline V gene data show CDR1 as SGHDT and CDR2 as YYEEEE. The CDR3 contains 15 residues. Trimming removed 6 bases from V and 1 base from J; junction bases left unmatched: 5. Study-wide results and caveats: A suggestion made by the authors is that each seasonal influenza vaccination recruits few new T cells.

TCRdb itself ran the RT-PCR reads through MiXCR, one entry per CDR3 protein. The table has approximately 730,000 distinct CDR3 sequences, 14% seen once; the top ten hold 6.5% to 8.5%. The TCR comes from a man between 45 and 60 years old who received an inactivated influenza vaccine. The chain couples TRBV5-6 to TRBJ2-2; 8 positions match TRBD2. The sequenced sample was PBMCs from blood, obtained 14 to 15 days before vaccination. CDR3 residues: CASNLSGGNTGELFF. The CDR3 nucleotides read TGTGCCAGCAACTTAAGCGGGGGGAACACCGGGGAGCTGTTTTTT.